This entry concerns a single T cell receptor beta chain. The V and J ends lost 0 bases and 13 bases respectively, with 12 bases between them. CDR1 and CDR2 from the germline V gene are ENHRY and SYGVKD. CDR3 length: 12 residues. This sample stems from a study of shared clonotypes between healthy human individuals. Libraries were prepared by immunoSEQ multiplex PCR; TCRdb keeps only in-frame clonotypes and omits some of them. The profile shows more than 2 million clones, approximately 96% of them singletons. V usage is TRBV10-3 and J usage is TRBJ1-2; D call uncertain. The sample consisted of naive CD4+ T cells sorted from blood. As to subset: CD45RA+ positively selected. This TCR was recovered from a young man in good health. CDR3 protein: CAISESRQKPTF. In nucleotides, the CDR3 is TGTGCCATCAGTGAGTCGAGGCAGAAGCCCACCTTC.